These 26 T cell receptor beta chains originate from one sample sequenced in a study of CD8 T cells in Susac syndrome. An input of about 0.5 to 1 ug of RNA was subjected to reverse transcription using random hexamers. TCRdb reanalysed the immunoSEQ multiplex PCR reads using MiXCR and keeps one entry per CDR3 protein. Among fewer than 200,000 distinct CDR3 sequences listed, 85% to 95% were seen once. Sequencing was performed on CD8+ T cells from PBMCs. Every receptor here comes from a human donor with multiple sclerosis.

V and J are TRBV28 and TRBJ2-7; 8 nucleotides match TRBD1. J was trimmed by 3 bases and V by 5 bases; bases with no gene match: 9. The CDR3 contains 15 residues. Germline CDR1 reads MDHEN; CDR2 reads SYDVKM. The CDR3 is CASSPWTGLDYEQYF. CDR3 in DNA: TGTGCCAGCAGTCCCTGGACAGGGTTAGACTACGAGCAGTACTTC.

The sample holds one count of this clonotype. The chain couples TRBV27 to TRBJ2-7, with 9 positions matching TRBD2. Trimming at V came to 5 bases and at J to 4 bases, leaving 9 bases not matched to a gene. Germline values: CDR1 MNHEY, CDR2 SMNVEV (reference sequence). CDR3 length equals 15 residues. The CDR3 coding sequence is TGTGCCAGCAGTCCGGGGGCTAGCGGGATTTACGAGCAGTACTTC. Its translation is CASSPGASGIYEQYF.

CDR3 nucleotide sequence: TGCAGTGCTACGACGACTCCCCCTCCGTATGAGCAGTTCTTC. Its translation is CSATTTPPPYEQFF. The genes are TRBV20-1 and TRBJ2-1; D is ambiguous. CDR1 is DFQATT, CDR2 SNEGSKA, per germline (reference sequence). This CDR3 spans 14 amino acids. V lost 4 bases, J lost 8 bases, and 18 bases lay in between.

This clonotype is a singleton in its sample. The chain uses TRBV29-1 and TRBJ2-1, with D unresolved. V was shortened by 7 bases and J by 6 bases, with 7 bases between the two germline ends. The germline gives CDR1 SQVTM, CDR2 ANQGSEA. The CDR3 consists of 10 residues. The DNA of the CDR3 is TGCAGCGCCGACACCAATGAGCAGTTCTTC. Protein sequence: CSADTNEQFF.

The rearrangement links TRBV29-1 to TRBJ1-1; D ambiguous. Trimming cost V 6 bases and J 4 bases, with 33 bases left between them. Germline lookup yields CDR1 SQVTM and CDR2 ANQGSEA. The CDR3 spans 19 residues. CDR3 DNA: TGCAGCGTCAAAGTCGGCCTTTACAGTGCCTCTCGCGGGATCACTGAAGCTTTCTTT. Its protein is CSVKVGLYSASRGITEAFF. The whole variable domain, filled in from reference TRBV29-1 and TRBJ1-1, reads SAVISQKPSRDICQRGTSLTIQCQVDSQVTMMFWYRQQPGQSLTLIATANQGSEATYESGFVIDKFPISRPNLTFSTLTVSNMSPEDSSIYLCSVKVGLYSASRGITEAFFGQGTRLTVV.

The chain recombines TRBV3-1 with TRBJ1-1, with D unresolved. The ends were cut back, 4 bases at V and 3 bases at J, with 12 bases in the middle. This CDR3 has 14 residues. Germline loops: CDR1 LGHDT, CDR2 YNNKEL (reference sequence). In DNA form, the CDR3 reads TGTGCCAGCAGCCTAGGAGGGTTACACACTGAAGCTTTCTTT. The encoded protein is CASSLGGLHTEAFF.

This chain uses TRBV29-1 with TRBJ1-2, with 10 bases lining up with TRBD1. This CDR3 spans 14 amino acids. Germline V gene sequence: CDR1 SQVTM, CDR2 ANQGSEA. The V segment lost 7 bases and the J segment 4 bases; nucleotides outside the gene matches: 9. The CDR3 DNA reads TGCAGCGGTGCGACAGGGGGCTATGGCTATGGCTACACCTTC. Translation: CSGATGGYGYGYTF.

The V gene is TRBV29-1, the J gene TRBJ2-6, with TRBD1 identical over 10 bases. Looked up from germline, CDR1 is SQVTM and CDR2 is ANQGSEA. The CDR3 covers 17 residues. The J segment lost 0 bases and the V segment lost 5 bases, leaving 7 bases of the junction unmatched. For the CDR3, the DNA is TGCAGCGTTAAAGGGACAGGGGACTACTCTGGGGCCAACGTCCTGACTTTC. Residues: CSVKGTGDYSGANVLTF.

This clonotype was detected once. This chain connects TRBV30 to TRBJ1-1; no firm D call. V shed 5 bases and J shed 4 bases, with 14 bases lying between them. The germline V gene has CDR1 GTSNPN and CDR2 SVGIG (reference sequence). CDR3 length: 13 amino acids. In DNA, the CDR3 is TGTGCCTGGGGGGAAGTTGGGATCACTGAAGCTTTCTTT. Its translation is CAWGEVGITEAFF.

This clonotype showed up just a few times. V usage is TRBV12-3 or TRBV12-4 and J usage is TRBJ2-7, with D perhaps being TRBD1 or TRBD2 (5 bases each). V dropped 5 bases and J dropped 1 base, with 9 bases sitting between them. There are 13 residues in the CDR3. The CDR3 loop is CASSRDPSYEQYF. As DNA, the CDR3 is TGTGCCAGCAGTCGGGACCCGTCCTACGAGCAGTACTTC.

The chain has TRBV7-9 and TRBJ2-1, with 7 bases identical to TRBD1. This CDR3 comprises 16 residues. Germline V gene lookup returns CDR1 SEHNR and CDR2 FQNEAQ (reference sequence). V shed 5 bases and J 0 bases; nucleotides not matched to a gene: 7. The CDR3 nucleotides are TGTGCCAGCAGCGGACCGACAGGGTACTCCTACAATGAGCAGTTCTTC. Translating it yields CASSGPTGYSYNEQFF.

The chain couples TRBV7-7 to TRBJ2-2; D ambiguous. Germline lookup yields CDR1 SSHAT and CDR2 FNYEAQ (reference sequence). Trimming pared 2 bases from V and 4 bases from J, leaving 8 bases between. The CDR3 runs 14 residues. The CDR3 DNA reads TGTGCCAGCAGCTTAAGCCTCTCCACCGGGGAGCTGTTTTTT. This encodes CASSLSLSTGELFF.

The rearrangement links TRBV29-1 to TRBJ2-7; TRBD1 matches at 8 bases. Trimming took 3 bases from V and 0 from J; bases not matched to a gene: 7. Germline CDR1 SQVTM, CDR2 ANQGSEA. The length of the CDR3 is 15 residues. The DNA for the CDR3 is TGCAGCGTTGAGTATCAGGACAGGGACTCCTACGAGCAGTACTTC. Translation gives CSVEYQDRDSYEQYF.

V usage is TRBV3-1 and J usage is TRBJ2-3; 10 bases align to TRBD1. V gave up 4 bases and J gave up 6 bases; unmatched junction bases: 7. The CDR3 contains 15 residues. The germline CDR1 and CDR2 sequences are LGHDT and YNNKEL (reference sequence). CDR3: CASSPGQGVTDTQYF. Written as DNA, the CDR3 is TGTGCCAGCAGCCCAGGACAGGGGGTAACTGATACGCAGTATTTT.

V gene TRBV3-1 combines with J gene TRBJ2-1, with 8 nucleotides matching TRBD2. The CDR3 totals 16 residues. Germline values: CDR1 LGHDT, CDR2 YNNKEL (reference sequence). V was pared by 1 base and J by 2 bases, with 4 bases of the junction left unmatched. CDR3 DNA: TGTGCCAGCAGCCAAGTTCCAGCGGGGGCCTACAATGAGCAGTTCTTC. Amino acids: CASSQVPAGAYNEQFF.

This clonotype has a single count. The chain is built from TRBV27 and TRBJ2-5; 10 bases match TRBD2. The CDR3 extends over 15 amino acids. From germline, CDR1 is MNHEY and CDR2 SMNVEV (reference sequence). J was trimmed by 5 bases and V by 5 bases; bases with no gene match: 8. CDR3 sequence reads: CASSTLAGVGETQYF. CDR3 DNA sequence: TGTGCCAGCAGTACCCTAGCGGGAGTAGGGGAGACCCAGTACTTC.

V is TRBV14 and J is TRBJ1-2; D is unresolved. The V end was cut by 3 bases, the J end by 5 bases, with 10 bases between. The germline gives CDR1 SGHDN, CDR2 FVKESK. The CDR3 totals 13 residues. Here the CDR3 DNA reads TGTGCCAGCAGCCAGACCCTAGAATATGGCTACACCTTC. Protein sequence: CASSQTLEYGYTF. The full variable domain, rest sourced from reference TRBV14 and TRBJ1-2, is EAGVTQFPSHSVIEKGQTVTLRCDPISGHDNLYWYRRVMGKEIKFLLHFVKESKQDESGMPNNRFLAERTGGTYSTLKVQPAELEDSGVYFCASSQTLEYGYTFGSGTRLTVV.

The chain joins TRBV28 to TRBJ2-3; 10 nucleotides align to TRBD1. V shed 4 bases and J 5 bases; nucleotides not matched to a gene: 6. Germline values: CDR1 MDHEN, CDR2 SYDVKM. This CDR3 has 15 residues. CDR3 amino acids: CASSSDRGYLDTQYF. The DNA for the CDR3 is TGTGCCAGCAGTTCGGACAGGGGGTATTTAGATACGCAGTATTTT.

The V call is TRBV9, the J call TRBJ2-1, with a tentative D call TRBD2 (7 bases). This CDR3 is 14 amino acids long. Per germline, CDR1 SGDLS and CDR2 YYNGEE. V lost 4 bases and J lost 7, with 15 bases in between. CDR3 DNA: TGTGCCAGCAGCCCCCGGGGGAGGGGGAATGAGCAGTTCTTC. Translating gives CASSPRGRGNEQFF.

The genes are TRBV27 and TRBJ2-1, with TRBD2 identical over 12 bases. V trimming: 1 base; J trimming: 2 bases; junction bases outside the gene matches: 15. CDR3 length equals 21 residues. CDR1 and CDR2 (germline): MNHEY, SMNVEV (reference sequence). CDR3 nucleotides: TGTGCCAGCAGTTTATATCTGGGGGCTAGCGGGAGGGACGGGGCCTACAATGAGCAGTTCTTC. Residues: CASSLYLGASGRDGAYNEQFF.

This chain links TRBV6-5 with TRBJ2-1; D gene uncertain. The germline V gene encodes CDR1 MNHEY and CDR2 SVGAGI. The CDR3 is 13 amino acids. V was pared by 6 bases and J by 5 bases, with 11 bases between. The CDR3 nucleotides read TGTGCCAGCAGCCTCACGATTAACAATGAGCAGTTCTTC. Translation: CASSLTINNEQFF.

The rearrangement joins TRBV29-1 to TRBJ1-2, with 7 bases lining up with TRBD1. This CDR3 has 14 residues. V lost 4 bases to trimming and J lost 4 bases; unmatched junction nucleotides: 9. The V gene's germline CDR1 is SQVTM and CDR2 ANQGSEA. In nucleotides, the CDR3 is TGCAGCGTTGTAGGGGGACAGTCAGCCTATGGCTACACCTTC. Translation gives CSVVGGQSAYGYTF.

The chain couples TRBV2 to TRBJ2-3; D is unclear. The CDR3 runs to 13 residues. The V end lost 8 bases, the J end lost 2 bases, and 11 bases lay between the germline ends. Germline V lookup: CDR1 SNHLY, CDR2 FYNNEI. DNA of the CDR3: TGTGCCAGCTTCCTCGCGGCCACAGATACGCAGTATTTT. This codes for CASFLAATDTQYF.

The chain combines TRBV29-1 with TRBJ1-1; TRBD1 might be the D (6 bases). Germline V gene sequence: CDR1 SQVTM, CDR2 ANQGSEA. V dropped 0 bases and J dropped 4 bases, with 12 bases sitting between them. The length of the CDR3 is 14 residues. CDR3 DNA sequence: TGCAGCGTTGAAGATCACGGGGGGCGCACTGAAGCTTTCTTT. It encodes CSVEDHGGRTEAFF.

The chain combines TRBV12-3 or TRBV12-4 with TRBJ1-2; 7 positions agree with TRBD1. Losses at the gene ends were 5 bases for V and 0 bases for J; bases not matched to a gene: 6. The CDR3 consists of 15 residues. CDR3 region: CASSPDRRPNYGYTF. CDR3 nucleotide sequence: TGTGCCAGCAGTCCGGACAGGCGCCCTAACTATGGCTACACCTTC.

The V gene is TRBV27, the J gene TRBJ1-2; D not certain. Germline V lookup: CDR1 MNHEY, CDR2 SMNVEV (reference sequence). This CDR3 contains 14 residues. V lost 2 bases to trimming and J lost 2 bases, with 9 bases between them. The chain's CDR3 is CASSLILPNYGYTF. The CDR3, as DNA: TGTGCCAGCAGTTTAATTCTTCCAAACTATGGCTACACCTTC.